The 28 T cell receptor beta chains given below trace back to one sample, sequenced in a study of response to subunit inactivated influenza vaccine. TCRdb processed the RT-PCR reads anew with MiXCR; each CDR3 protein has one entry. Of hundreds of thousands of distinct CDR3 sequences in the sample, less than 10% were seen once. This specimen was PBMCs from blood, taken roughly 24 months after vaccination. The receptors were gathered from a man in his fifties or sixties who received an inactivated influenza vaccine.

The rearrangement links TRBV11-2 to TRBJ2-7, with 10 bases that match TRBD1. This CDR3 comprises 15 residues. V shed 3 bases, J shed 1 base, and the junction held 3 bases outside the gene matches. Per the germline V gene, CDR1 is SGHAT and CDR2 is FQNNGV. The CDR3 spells CASSFGTGVSYEQYF. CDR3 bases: TGTGCCAGCAGCTTCGGGACAGGGGTTTCCTACGAGCAGTACTTC.

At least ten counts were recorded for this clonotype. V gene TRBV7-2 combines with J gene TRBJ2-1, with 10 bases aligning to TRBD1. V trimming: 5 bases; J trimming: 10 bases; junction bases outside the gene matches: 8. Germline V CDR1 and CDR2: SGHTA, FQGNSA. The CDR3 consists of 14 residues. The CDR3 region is CASSPRQGASEQFF. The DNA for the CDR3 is TGTGCCAGCAGCCCCCGACAGGGGGCCAGCGAGCAGTTCTTC.

The CDR3 sequence: CASSLASVGSPDTQYF. DNA for the CDR3: TGTGCCAGCAGCTTAGCGTCCGTCGGGAGTCCAGATACGCAGTATTTT. The chain joins TRBV7-6 to TRBJ2-3, with D maybe TRBD2 (6 bases). V lost 0 bases and J 4 bases, leaving 14 bases between the germline ends. Looked up from germline, CDR1 is SGHVS and CDR2 is FNYEAQ. This CDR3 region has 16 residues.

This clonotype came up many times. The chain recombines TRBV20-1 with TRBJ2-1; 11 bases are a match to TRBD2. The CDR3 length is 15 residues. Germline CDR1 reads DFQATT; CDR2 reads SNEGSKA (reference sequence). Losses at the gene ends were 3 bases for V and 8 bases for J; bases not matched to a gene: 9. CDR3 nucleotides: TGCAGTGCTAGTTCCCTAGCGGGAGGAATGGATGAGCAGTTCTTC. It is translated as CSASSLAGGMDEQFF.

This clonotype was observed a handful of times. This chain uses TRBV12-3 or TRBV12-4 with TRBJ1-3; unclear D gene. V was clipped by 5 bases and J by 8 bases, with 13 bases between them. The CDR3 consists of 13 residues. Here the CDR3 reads CASSGSVEYTIYF. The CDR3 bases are TGTGCCAGCAGTGGTAGTGTGGAATACACCATATATTTT.

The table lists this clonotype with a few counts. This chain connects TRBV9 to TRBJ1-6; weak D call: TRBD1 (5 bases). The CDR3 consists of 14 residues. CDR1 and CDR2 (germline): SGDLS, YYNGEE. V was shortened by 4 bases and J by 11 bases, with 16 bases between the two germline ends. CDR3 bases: TGTGCCAGCAGCACCGGGACGGTGAGGGCACCCCTCCACTTT. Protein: CASSTGTVRAPLHF.

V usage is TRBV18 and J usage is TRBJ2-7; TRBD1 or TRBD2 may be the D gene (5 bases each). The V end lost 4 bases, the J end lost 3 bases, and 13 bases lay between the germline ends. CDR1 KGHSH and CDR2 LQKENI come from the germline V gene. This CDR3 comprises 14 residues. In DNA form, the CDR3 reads TGTGCCAGCTCACGAGGGGACGGCCTCTACGAGCAGTACTTC. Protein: CASSRGDGLYEQYF.

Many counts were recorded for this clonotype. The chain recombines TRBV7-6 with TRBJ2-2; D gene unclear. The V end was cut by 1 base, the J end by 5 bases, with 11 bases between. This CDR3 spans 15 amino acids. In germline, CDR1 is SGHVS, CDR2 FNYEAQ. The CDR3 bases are TGTGCCAGCAGCTTAGTCCTCTCGAGGACCGGGGAGCTGTTTTTT. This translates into CASSLVLSRTGELFF.

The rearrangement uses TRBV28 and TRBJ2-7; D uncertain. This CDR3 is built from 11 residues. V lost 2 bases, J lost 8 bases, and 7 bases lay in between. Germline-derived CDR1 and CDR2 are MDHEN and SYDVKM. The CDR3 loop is CASSLRVQQYF. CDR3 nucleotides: TGTGCCAGCAGTTTACGGGTCCAGCAGTACTTC. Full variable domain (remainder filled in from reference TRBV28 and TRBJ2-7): DVKVTQSSRYLVKRTGEKVFLECVQDMDHENMFWYRQDPGLGLRLIYFSYDVKMKEKGDIPEGYSVSREKKERFSLILESASTNQTSMYLCASSLRVQQYFGPGTRLTVT.

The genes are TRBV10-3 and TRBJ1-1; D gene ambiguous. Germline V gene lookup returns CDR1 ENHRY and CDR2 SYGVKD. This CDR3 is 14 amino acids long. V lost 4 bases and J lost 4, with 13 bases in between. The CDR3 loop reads CAISGTSSITEAFF. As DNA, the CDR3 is TGTGCCATCAGTGGCACATCCTCGATCACTGAAGCTTTCTTT.

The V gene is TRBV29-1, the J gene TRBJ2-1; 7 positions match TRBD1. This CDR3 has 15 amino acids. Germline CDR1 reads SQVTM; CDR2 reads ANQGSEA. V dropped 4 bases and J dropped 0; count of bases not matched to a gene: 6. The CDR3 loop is CSVALGGGSYNEQFF. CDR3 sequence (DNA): TGCAGCGTTGCACTAGGGGGCGGCTCCTACAATGAGCAGTTCTTC.

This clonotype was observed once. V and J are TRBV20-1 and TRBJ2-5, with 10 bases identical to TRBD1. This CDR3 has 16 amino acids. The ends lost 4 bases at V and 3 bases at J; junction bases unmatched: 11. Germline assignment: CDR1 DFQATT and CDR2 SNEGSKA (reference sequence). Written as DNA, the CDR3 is TGCAGTGCTACCCCCATCGACAGGGGGCGCGAAGAGACCCAGTACTTC. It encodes CSATPIDRGREETQYF.

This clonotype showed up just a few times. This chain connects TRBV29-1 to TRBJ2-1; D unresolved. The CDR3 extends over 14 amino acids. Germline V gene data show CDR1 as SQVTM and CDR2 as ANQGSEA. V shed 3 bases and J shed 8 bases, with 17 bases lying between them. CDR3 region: CSVETWQESDEQFF. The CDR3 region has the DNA TGCAGCGTTGAGACTTGGCAGGAGTCGGATGAGCAGTTCTTC.

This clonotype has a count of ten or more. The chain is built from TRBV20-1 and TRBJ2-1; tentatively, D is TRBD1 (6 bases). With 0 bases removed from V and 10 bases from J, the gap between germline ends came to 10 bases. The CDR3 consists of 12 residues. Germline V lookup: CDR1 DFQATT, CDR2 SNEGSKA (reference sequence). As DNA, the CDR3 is TGCAGTGCTAGAGAAACAGGGCTGGAGCAGTTCTTC. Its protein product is CSARETGLEQFF.

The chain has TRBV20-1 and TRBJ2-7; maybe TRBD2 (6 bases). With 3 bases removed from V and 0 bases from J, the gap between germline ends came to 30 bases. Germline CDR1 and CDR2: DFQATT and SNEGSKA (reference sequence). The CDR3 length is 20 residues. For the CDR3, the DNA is TGCAGTGCTAGGGGGATTGAAGCGGGTAGGACATTTTCGAGCTCCTACGAGCAGTACTTC. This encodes CSARGIEAGRTFSSSYEQYF.

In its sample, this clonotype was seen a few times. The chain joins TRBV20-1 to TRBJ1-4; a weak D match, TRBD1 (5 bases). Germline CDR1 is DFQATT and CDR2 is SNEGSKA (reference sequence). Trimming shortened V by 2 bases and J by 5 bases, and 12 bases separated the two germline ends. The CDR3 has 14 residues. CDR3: CSARSGTHNEKLFF. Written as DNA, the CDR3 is TGCAGTGCTAGATCCGGGACGCACAATGAAAAACTGTTTTTT.

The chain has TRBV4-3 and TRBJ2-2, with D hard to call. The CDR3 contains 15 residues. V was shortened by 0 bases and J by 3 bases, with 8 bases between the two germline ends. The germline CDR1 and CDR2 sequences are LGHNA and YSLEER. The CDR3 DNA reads TGCGCCAGCAGCCAAGAAGGGTGGTACACCGGGGAGCTGTTTTTT. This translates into CASSQEGWYTGELFF.

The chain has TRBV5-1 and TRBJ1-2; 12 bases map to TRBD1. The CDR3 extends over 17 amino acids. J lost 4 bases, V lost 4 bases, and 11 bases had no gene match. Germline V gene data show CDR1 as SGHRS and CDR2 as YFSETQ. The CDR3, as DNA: TGCGCCAGCAGCGGAGGGACAGGGGGCGCCGGTTCCTATGGCTACACCTTC. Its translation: CASSGGTGGAGSYGYTF.

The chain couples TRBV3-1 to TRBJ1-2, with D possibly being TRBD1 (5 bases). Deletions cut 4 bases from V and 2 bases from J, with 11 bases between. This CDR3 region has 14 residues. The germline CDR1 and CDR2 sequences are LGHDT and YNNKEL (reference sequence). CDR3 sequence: CASSLRGKNYGYTF. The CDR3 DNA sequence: TGTGCCAGCAGCCTACGGGGCAAAAACTATGGCTACACCTTC.

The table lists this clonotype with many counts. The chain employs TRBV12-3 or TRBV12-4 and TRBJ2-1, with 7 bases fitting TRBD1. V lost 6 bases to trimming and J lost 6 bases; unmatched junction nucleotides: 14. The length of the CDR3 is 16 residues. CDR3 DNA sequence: TGTGCCAGCAGGCGGTCAGGGGGACAAAGTACCAATGAGCAGTTCTTC. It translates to CASRRSGGQSTNEQFF.

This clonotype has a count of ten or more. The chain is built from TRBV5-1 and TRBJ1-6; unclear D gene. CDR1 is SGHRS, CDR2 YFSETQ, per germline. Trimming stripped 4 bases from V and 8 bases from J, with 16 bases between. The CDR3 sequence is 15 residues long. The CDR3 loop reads CASSPEANRDSPLHF. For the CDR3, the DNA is TGCGCCAGCAGCCCAGAGGCCAACCGCGATTCACCCCTCCACTTT.

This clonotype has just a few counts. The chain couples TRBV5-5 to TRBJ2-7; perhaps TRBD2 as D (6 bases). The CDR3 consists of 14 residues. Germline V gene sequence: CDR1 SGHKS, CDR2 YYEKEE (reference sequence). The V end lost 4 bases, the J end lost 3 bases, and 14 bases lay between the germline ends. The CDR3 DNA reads TGTGCCAGCAGCACGGGAGCCTCCTTCTACGAGCAGTACTTC. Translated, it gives CASSTGASFYEQYF.

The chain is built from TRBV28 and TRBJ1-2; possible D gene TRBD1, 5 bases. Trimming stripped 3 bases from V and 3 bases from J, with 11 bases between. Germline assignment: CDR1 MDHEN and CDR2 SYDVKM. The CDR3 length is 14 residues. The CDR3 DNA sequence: TGTGCCAGCAGTTTCCTTGACAGAGACTATGGCTACACCTTC. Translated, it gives CASSFLDRDYGYTF.

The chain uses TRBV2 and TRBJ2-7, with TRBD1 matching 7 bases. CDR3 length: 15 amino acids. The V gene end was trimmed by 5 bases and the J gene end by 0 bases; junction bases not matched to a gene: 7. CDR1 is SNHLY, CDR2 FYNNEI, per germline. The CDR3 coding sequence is TGTGCCAGCAGTCAGACCGGGACAGTCTCCTACGAGCAGTACTTC. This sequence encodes CASSQTGTVSYEQYF.

The CDR3 DNA follows: TGTGCCAGCAAGAGTGGGCTAACTTCAGATACGCAGTATTTT. Encoded protein: CASKSGLTSDTQYF. The genes are TRBV2 and TRBJ2-3; D unclear. CDR1 and CDR2 from the germline V gene are SNHLY and FYNNEI. Trimming shortened V by 7 bases and J by 4 bases, and 15 bases separated the two germline ends. The CDR3 has 14 residues.

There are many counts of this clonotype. The CDR3 region is CATSDSGTRSSYEQYF. CDR3 DNA sequence: TGTGCCACCAGTGATTCTGGGACACGGAGCTCCTACGAGCAGTACTTC. The rearrangement links TRBV24-1 to TRBJ2-7, with a tentative D call TRBD1 (6 bases). Germline V gives CDR1 KGHDR, CDR2 SFDVKD. Trimming pared 2 bases from V and 0 bases from J, leaving 13 bases between. The CDR3 is 16 amino acids.

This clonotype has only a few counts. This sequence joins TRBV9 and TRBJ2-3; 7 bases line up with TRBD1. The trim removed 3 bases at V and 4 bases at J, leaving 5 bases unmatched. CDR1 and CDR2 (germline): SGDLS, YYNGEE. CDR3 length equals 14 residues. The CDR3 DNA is TGTGCCAGCAGCGCCGGACAGGCGGCAGATACGCAGTATTTT. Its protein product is CASSAGQAADTQYF. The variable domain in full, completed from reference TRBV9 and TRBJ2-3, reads DSGVTQTPKHLITATGQRVTLRCSPRSGDLSVYWYQQSLDQGLQFLIQYYNGEERAKGNILERFSAQQFPDLHSELNLSSLELGDSALYFCASSAGQAADTQYFGPGTRLTVL.

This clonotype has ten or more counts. CDR3 sequence: CSALIGGTYEQYF. The CDR3 DNA reads as TGCAGTGCTCTAATCGGGGGAACCTACGAGCAGTACTTC. The genes are TRBV20-1 and TRBJ2-7, with D perhaps matching TRBD2 (6 bases). Germline V gene data show CDR1 as DFQATT and CDR2 as SNEGSKA (reference sequence). V lost 5 bases to trimming and J lost 2 bases, with 13 bases between them. This CDR3 is 13 amino acids long.